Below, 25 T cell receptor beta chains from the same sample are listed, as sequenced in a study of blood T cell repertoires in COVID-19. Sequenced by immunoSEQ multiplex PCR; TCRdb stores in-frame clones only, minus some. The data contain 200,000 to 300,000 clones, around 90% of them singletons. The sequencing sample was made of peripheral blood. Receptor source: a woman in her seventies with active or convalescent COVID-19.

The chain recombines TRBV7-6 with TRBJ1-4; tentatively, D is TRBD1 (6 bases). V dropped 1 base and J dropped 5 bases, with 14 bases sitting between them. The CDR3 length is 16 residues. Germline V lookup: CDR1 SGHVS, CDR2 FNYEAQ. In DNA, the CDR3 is TGTGCCAGCAGCTTAGTTTCCGGACAGCTAAATGAAAAACTGTTTTTT. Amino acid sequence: CASSLVSGQLNEKLFF.

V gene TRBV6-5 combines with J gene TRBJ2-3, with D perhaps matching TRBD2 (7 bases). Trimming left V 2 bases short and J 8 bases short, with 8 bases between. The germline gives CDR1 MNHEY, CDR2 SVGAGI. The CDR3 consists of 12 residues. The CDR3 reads CASSYRGATQYF. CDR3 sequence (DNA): TGTGCCAGCAGTTACCGGGGGGCTACGCAGTATTTT.

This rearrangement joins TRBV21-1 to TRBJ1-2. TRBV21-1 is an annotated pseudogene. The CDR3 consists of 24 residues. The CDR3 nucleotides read TGTGCCAGCAGCAAAGAGGTGGGCCAGGCGGATCTCACGGGGCCTATGGGGACTATCGGAGGCTACACCTTC. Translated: CASSKEVGQADLTGPMGTIGGYTF.

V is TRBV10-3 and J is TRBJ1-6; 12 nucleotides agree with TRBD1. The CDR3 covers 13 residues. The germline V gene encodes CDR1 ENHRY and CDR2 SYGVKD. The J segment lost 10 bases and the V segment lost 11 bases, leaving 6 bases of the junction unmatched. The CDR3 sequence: CAVRDRGQSPLHF. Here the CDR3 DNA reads TGTGCCGTACGGGACAGGGGGCAATCACCCCTCCACTTT.

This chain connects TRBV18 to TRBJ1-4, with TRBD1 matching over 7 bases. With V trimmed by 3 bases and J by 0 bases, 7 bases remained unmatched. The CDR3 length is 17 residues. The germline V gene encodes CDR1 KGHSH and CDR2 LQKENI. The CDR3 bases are TGTGCCAGCTCACCCAGAGATGGGACAGCAACTAATGAAAAACTGTTTTTT. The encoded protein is CASSPRDGTATNEKLFF.

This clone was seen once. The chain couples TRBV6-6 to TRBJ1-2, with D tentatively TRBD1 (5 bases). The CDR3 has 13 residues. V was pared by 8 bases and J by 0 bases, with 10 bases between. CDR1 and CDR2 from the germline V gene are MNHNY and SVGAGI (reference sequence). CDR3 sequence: CASVGDTNYGYTF. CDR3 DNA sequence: TGTGCCAGCGTAGGGGATACTAACTATGGCTACACCTTC.

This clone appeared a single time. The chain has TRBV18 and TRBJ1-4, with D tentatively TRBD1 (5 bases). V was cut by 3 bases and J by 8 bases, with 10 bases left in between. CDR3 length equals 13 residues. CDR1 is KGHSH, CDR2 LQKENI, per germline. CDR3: CASSPREGEKLFF. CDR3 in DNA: TGTGCCAGCTCACCCCGGGAGGGGGAAAAACTGTTTTTT.

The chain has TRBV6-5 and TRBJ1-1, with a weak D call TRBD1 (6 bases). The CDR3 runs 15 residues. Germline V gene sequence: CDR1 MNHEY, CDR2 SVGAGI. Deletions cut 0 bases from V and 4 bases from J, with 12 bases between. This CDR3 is CASSYSGGRVTEAFF. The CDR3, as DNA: TGTGCCAGCAGTTACTCGGGGGGGCGGGTCACTGAAGCTTTCTTT.

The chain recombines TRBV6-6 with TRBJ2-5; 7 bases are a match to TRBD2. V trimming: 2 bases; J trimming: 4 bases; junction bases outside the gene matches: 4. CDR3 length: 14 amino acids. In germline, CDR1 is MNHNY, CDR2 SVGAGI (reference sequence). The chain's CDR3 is CASSYREGLETQYF. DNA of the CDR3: TGTGCCAGCAGTTACAGGGAGGGCCTAGAGACCCAGTACTTC.

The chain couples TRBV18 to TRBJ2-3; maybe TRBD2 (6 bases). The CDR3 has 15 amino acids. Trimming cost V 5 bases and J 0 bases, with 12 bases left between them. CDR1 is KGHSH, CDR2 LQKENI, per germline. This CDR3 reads CASSIGLPSTDTQYF. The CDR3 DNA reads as TGTGCCAGCTCAATCGGACTACCAAGCACAGATACGCAGTATTTT. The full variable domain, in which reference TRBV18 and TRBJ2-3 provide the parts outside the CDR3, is NAGVMQNPRHLVRRRGQEARLRCSPMKGHSHVYWYRQLPEEGLKFMVYLQKENIIDESGMPKERFSAEFPKEGPSILRIQQVVRGDSAAYFCASSIGLPSTDTQYFGPGTRLTVL.

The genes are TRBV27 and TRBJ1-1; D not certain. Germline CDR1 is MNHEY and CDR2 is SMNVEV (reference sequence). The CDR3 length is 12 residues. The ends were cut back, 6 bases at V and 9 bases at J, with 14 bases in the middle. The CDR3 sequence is CASSSSGSQAFF. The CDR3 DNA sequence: TGTGCCAGCAGCTCTTCCGGGAGCCAAGCTTTCTTT.

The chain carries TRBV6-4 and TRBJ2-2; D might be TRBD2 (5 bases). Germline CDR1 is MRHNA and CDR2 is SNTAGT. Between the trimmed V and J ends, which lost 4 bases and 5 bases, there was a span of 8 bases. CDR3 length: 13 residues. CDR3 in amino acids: CASSVEETGELFF. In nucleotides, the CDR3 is TGTGCCAGCAGTGTGGAGGAGACCGGGGAGCTGTTTTTT.

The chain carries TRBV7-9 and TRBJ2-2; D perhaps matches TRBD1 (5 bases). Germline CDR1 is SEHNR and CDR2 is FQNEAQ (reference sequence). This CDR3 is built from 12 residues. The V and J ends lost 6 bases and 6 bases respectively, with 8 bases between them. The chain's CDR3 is CASSVGAGELFF. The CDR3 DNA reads TGTGCCAGCAGTGTAGGGGCCGGGGAGCTGTTTTTT.

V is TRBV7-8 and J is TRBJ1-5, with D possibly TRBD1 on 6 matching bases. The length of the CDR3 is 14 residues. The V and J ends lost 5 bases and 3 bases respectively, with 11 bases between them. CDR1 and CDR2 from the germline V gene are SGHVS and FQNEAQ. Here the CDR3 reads CASSRTASNQPQHF. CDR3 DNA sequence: TGTGCCAGCAGCCGGACAGCTTCCAATCAGCCCCAGCATTTT. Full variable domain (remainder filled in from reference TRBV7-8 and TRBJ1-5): GAGVSQSPRYKVAKRGQDVALRCDPISGHVSLFWYQQALGQGPEFLTYFQNEAQLDKSGLPSDRFFAERPEGSVSTLKIQRTQQEDSAVYLCASSRTASNQPQHFGDGTRLSIL.

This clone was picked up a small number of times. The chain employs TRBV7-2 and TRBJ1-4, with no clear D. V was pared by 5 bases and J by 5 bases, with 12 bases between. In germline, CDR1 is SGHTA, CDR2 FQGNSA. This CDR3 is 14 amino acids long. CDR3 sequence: CASSPLRPNEKLFF. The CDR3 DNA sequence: TGTGCCAGCAGCCCGTTGAGGCCAAATGAAAAACTGTTTTTT.

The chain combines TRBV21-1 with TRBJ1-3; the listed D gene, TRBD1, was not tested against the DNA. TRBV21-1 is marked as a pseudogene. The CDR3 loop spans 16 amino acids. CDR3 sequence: CASSIDRRRRGNTIYF. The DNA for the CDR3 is TGTGCCAGCAGTATCGACAGGAGACGGCGAGGGAACACCATATATTTT.

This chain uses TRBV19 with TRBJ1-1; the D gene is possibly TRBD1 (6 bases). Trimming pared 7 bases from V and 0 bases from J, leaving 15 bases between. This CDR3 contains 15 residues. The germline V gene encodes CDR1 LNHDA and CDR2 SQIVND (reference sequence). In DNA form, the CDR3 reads TGTGCCAGTACCAAATCAGGACAGCTGAACACTGAAGCTTTCTTT. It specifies CASTKSGQLNTEAFF.

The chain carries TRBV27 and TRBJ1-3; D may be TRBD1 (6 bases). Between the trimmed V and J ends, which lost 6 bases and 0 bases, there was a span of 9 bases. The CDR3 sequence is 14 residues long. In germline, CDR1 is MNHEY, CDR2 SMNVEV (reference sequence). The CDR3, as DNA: TGTGCCAGCAGACGAGGGGGCTCTGGAAACACCATATATTTT. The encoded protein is CASRRGGSGNTIYF.

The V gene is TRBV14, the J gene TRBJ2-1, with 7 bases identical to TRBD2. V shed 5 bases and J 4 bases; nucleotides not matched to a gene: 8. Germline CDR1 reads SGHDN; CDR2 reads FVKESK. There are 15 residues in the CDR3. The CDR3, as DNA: TGTGCCAGCAGCTTACCGGGACTATTTTACAATGAGCAGTTCTTC. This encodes CASSLPGLFYNEQFF. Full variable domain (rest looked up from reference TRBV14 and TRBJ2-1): EAGVTQFPSHSVIEKGQTVTLRCDPISGHDNLYWYRRVMGKEIKFLLHFVKESKQDESGMPNNRFLAERTGGTYSTLKVQPAELEDSGVYFCASSLPGLFYNEQFFGPGTRLTVL.

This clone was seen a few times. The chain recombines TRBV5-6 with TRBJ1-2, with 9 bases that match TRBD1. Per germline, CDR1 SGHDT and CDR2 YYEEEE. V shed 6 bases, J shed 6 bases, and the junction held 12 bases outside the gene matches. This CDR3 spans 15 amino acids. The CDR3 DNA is TGTGCCAGCACCCCTCTTCTACGGACAGGGGATGGCTACACCTTC. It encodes CASTPLLRTGDGYTF.

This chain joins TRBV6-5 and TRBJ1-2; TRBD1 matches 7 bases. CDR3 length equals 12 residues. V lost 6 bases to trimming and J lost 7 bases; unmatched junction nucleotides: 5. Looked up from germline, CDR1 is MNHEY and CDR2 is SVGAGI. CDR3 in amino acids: CASRTGESGYTF. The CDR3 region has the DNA TGTGCCAGCAGAACAGGGGAGAGTGGCTACACCTTC.

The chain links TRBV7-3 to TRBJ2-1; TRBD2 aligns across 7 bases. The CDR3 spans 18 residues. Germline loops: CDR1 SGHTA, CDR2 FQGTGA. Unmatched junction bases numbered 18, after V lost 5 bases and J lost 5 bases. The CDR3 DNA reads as TGTGCCAGCAGCACCTCCTCCCCCGGGACTATAATCGACAATGAGCAGTTCTTC. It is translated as CASSTSSPGTIIDNEQFF.

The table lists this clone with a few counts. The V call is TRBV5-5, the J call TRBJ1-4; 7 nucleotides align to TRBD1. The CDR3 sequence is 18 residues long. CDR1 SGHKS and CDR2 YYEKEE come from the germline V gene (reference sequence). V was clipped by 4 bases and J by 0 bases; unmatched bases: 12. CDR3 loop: CASSLTPGGTATNEKLFF. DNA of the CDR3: TGTGCCAGCAGCCTCACGCCGGGCGGGACAGCAACTAATGAAAAACTGTTTTTT.

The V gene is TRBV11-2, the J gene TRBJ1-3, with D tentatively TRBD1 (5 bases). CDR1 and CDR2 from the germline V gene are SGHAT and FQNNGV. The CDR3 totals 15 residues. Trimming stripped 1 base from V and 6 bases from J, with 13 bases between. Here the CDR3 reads CASSLVGASSNTIYF. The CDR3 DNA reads TGTGCCAGCAGCTTAGTTGGGGCCAGTTCAAACACCATATATTTT.

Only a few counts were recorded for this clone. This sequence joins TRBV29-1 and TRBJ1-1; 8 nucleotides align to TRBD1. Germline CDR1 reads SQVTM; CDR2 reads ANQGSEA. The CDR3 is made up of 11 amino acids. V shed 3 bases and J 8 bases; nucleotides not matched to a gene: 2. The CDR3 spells CSVEDREEAFF. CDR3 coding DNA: TGCAGCGTTGAGGACAGGGAGGAAGCTTTCTTT.